This T cell receptor (beta chain) was sequenced for a study of cytomegalovirus exposure and HLA in healthy donors. Profiling relied on immunoSEQ multiplex PCR, and the TCRdb table lists in-frame clones only, not all of them. The sample holds under 400,000 clones; over 75% are singletons and the top ten take more than 0.95%. Study-wide results and caveats: Through in vitro validation, a few CMV-associated chains were shown to be specific for CMV antigens. Using the classifier, cytomegalovirus status was reportedly diagnosed with high specificity and sensitivity. Listed as cytomegalovirus-associated were 150 to 200 TCR beta chains.

This clone was detected only once. The antigen remains undetermined. The source of this sequence is a man aged 25-45 years in good health and CMV-seronegative. The sample comprised PBMCs.

For the CDR3, the DNA is TGTGCCAGCAGCGAACGGCCCACAGGGGGCTGGGGCACAGATACGCAGTATTTT. It encodes CASSERPTGGWGTDTQYF. The chain joins TRBV7-8 to TRBJ2-3; 9 nucleotides line up with TRBD1. This CDR3 has 18 residues. The trim removed 5 bases at V and 1 base at J, leaving 13 bases unmatched. Germline CDR1 and CDR2: SGHVS and FQNEAQ.